A selection of T cell receptor beta chains follows, all from one sample in a study of T cells after yellow fever vaccination. A single record per CDR3 protein comes from TCRdb applying MiXCR to the 5' RACE reads. Among 150,000 to 200,000 distinct CDR3 sequences listed, about 10% were seen once. The sequencing used CD8+ T cells sorted from PBMCs, collected 15 days after the yellow fever booster vaccination. The receptors derive from a man between 18 and 35 years old who received the YFV17D yellow fever vaccine. CDR3s include the opening cysteine and the closing phenylalanine or tryptophan. D genes are given only for firm matches. Part of the rows lack a size; the others show once, few, many or a class for expanded clones.

J: TRBJ2-4
D: TRBD2
size: few
V: TRBV20-1
CDR3: CSASLAGGRNIQYF
DNA: TGCAGTGCTAGCTTAGCGGGGGGGAGAAACATTCAGTACTTC

J: TRBJ2-1
D: NA
size: few
V: TRBV9
CDR3: CASSVAGTGPSYNEQFF
DNA: TGTGCCAGCAGCGTAGCCGGCACAGGACCCTCCTACAATGAGCAGTTCTTC

J: TRBJ2-1
D: TRBD2
size: few
V: TRBV29-1
CDR3: CSADPAGGPVDEQFF
DNA: TGCAGCGCGGACCCAGCGGGGGGGCCTGTCGATGAGCAGTTCTTC

J: TRBJ2-5
D: NA
size: NA
V: TRBV5-1
CDR3: CASSLATGTTPRETQYF
DNA: TGCGCCAGCAGCTTGGCAACCGGGACAACTCCTCGGGAGACCCAGTACTTC

J: TRBJ2-4
D: TRBD2
size: few
V: TRBV12-3/TRBV12-4
CDR3: CASSFRTSGENIQYF
DNA: TGTGCCAGCAGTTTTCGTACTAGCGGGGAAAACATTCAGTACTTC

J: TRBJ1-5
D: NA
size: NA
V: TRBV2
CDR3: CASSATGQPQHF
DNA: TGTGCCAGCAGTGCTACGGGTCAGCCCCAGCATTTT

J: TRBJ2-2
D: TRBD2
size: NA
V: TRBV11-2
CDR3: CASSLWEGTGELFF
DNA: TGTGCCAGCAGCTTATGGGAGGGCACCGGGGAGCTGTTTTTT

J: TRBJ1-5
D: NA
size: NA
V: TRBV27
CDR3: CASSLISGAKPQHF
DNA: TGTGCCAGCAGTCTTATCTCAGGGGCCAAGCCCCAGCATTTT

J: TRBJ2-7
D: TRBD1
size: NA
V: TRBV6-5
CDR3: CASSYGQVLHEQYF
DNA: TGTGCCAGCAGTTACGGACAGGTTCTCCACGAGCAGTACTTC

J: TRBJ2-5
D: TRBD1
size: NA
V: TRBV6-2/TRBV6-3
CDR3: CASRPTGGWETQYF
DNA: TGTGCCAGCAGACCGACAGGGGGCTGGGAGACCCAGTACTTC

J: TRBJ2-1
D: NA
size: NA
V: TRBV6-4
CDR3: CASSVGRGGRNEQFF
DNA: TGTGCCAGCAGTGTTGGAAGGGGGGGCCGGAATGAGCAGTTCTTC

J: TRBJ2-2
D: NA
size: NA
V: TRBV28
CDR3: CAGLKNTGELFF
DNA: TGTGCCGGACTCAAGAACACCGGGGAGCTGTTTTTT

J: TRBJ2-1
D: NA
size: few
V: TRBV6-2/TRBV6-3
CDR3: CASSNVQGLRNEQFF
DNA: TGTGCCAGCAGCAATGTGCAGGGGTTAAGGAATGAGCAGTTCTTC

J: TRBJ2-5
D: NA
size: few
V: TRBV11-2
CDR3: CASSFDSETQYF
DNA: TGTGCCAGCAGCTTCGATAGCGAGACCCAGTACTTC

J: TRBJ1-5
D: NA
size: NA
V: TRBV6-6
CDR3: CASSWGDYSNQPQHF
DNA: TGTGCCAGCAGTTGGGGAGACTATAGCAATCAGCCCCAGCATTTT

J: TRBJ2-2
D: NA
size: NA
V: TRBV27
CDR3: CASSIQNTGELFF
DNA: TGTGCCAGCAGTATTCAGAACACCGGGGAGCTGTTTTTT

J: TRBJ2-3
D: NA
size: NA
V: TRBV20-1
CDR3: CSAVTVRGRADTQYF
DNA: TGCAGTGCGGTAACTGTGCGGGGGCGGGCAGATACGCAGTATTTT

J: TRBJ2-3
D: NA
size: few
V: TRBV9
CDR3: CASSVESSFADTQYF
DNA: TGTGCCAGCAGCGTAGAGTCTAGCTTCGCAGATACGCAGTATTTT

J: TRBJ1-5
D: NA
size: NA
V: TRBV7-2
CDR3: CASSVGGPYQPQHF
DNA: TGTGCCAGCAGCGTAGGTGGGCCCTATCAGCCCCAGCATTTT

J: TRBJ2-1
D: TRBD2
size: NA
V: TRBV27
CDR3: CASRSLAGAGNEQFF
DNA: TGTGCCAGCAGATCCCTAGCGGGGGCGGGCAATGAGCAGTTCTTC

J: TRBJ1-5
D: NA
size: NA
V: TRBV6-6
CDR3: CASSPPVGLNQPQHF
DNA: TGTGCCAGCAGCCCACCAGTAGGCCTCAATCAGCCCCAGCATTTT

J: TRBJ2-4
D: NA
size: few
V: TRBV7-9
CDR3: CASSFARDWKNIQYF
DNA: TGTGCCAGCAGCTTCGCCCGGGATTGGAAAAACATTCAGTACTTC

J: TRBJ2-3
D: NA
size: many
V: TRBV28
CDR3: CASSWGGDTQYF
DNA: TGTGCCAGCTCCTGGGGAGGAGATACGCAGTATTTT

J: TRBJ2-3
D: NA
size: many
V: TRBV7-6
CDR3: CASSPLKFDTQYF
DNA: TGTGCCAGCAGCCCCCTGAAGTTCGATACGCAGTATTTT

J: TRBJ1-1
D: NA
size: NA
V: TRBV6-5
CDR3: CASSYPGNTEAFF
DNA: TGTGCCAGCAGTTACCCGGGGAACACTGAAGCTTTCTTT

J: TRBJ2-7
D: TRBD1
size: few
V: TRBV4-3
CDR3: CASSQDLQGVVYEQYF
DNA: TGCGCCAGCAGCCAAGATCTACAGGGGGTTGTGTACGAGCAGTACTTC

J: TRBJ1-1
D: NA
size: NA
V: TRBV4-1
CDR3: CASSPYNKDTEAFF
DNA: TGCGCCAGCAGCCCCTACAACAAGGACACTGAAGCTTTCTTT

J: TRBJ1-1
D: NA
size: NA
V: TRBV5-1
CDR3: CASSFSQGEAFF
DNA: TGCGCCAGCAGCTTCTCACAGGGAGAAGCTTTCTTT

J: TRBJ2-1
D: TRBD2
size: many
V: TRBV5-1
CDR3: CASSSWRELDNEQFF
DNA: TGCGCCAGCAGCTCATGGCGGGAGTTAGACAATGAGCAGTTCTTC

J: TRBJ2-5
D: NA
size: few
V: TRBV3-1
CDR3: CASSQDPRPWAQYF
DNA: TGTGCCAGCAGCCAAGATCCAAGGCCTTGGGCCCAGTACTTC

J: TRBJ2-5
D: TRBD2
size: NA
V: TRBV6-2/TRBV6-3
CDR3: CASSYRVSGDGKTQYF
DNA: TGTGCCAGCAGTTACCGTGTTAGCGGGGATGGGAAGACCCAGTACTTC